This T cell receptor beta chain stems from a study of T cell clonality in common variable immunodeficiency. Overall study results and limits: CVID subjects shared fewer TCRbeta clones than healthy controls did. Authors noted CVID clonality's cause needs subpopulation repertoire sequencing.

The CDR3 contains 15 residues. Germline V lookup: CDR1 SGHDT, CDR2 YYEEEE. In this sample, this clone turned up a few times. The target antigen is unknown. The read falls 3 residues short of the CDR3 end, and the missing part is taken from the germline J gene. The assay was immunoSEQ multiplex PCR, and TCRdb's table has in-frame clones only and misses some. The sample includes under 60,000 clones, none of them occurring once. The sequencing sample was made of peripheral blood mononuclear cells. The genes are TRBV5-6 and TRBJ1-2, with D perhaps matching TRBD1 (5 bases). The origin of this receptor is a person between 18 and 69 years old in good health. CDR3 DNA, as far as it was read: TGTGCCAGCAGCTTGTTTGACGGGACTCCAGATACC. Translation: CASSLFDGTPDT. The CDR3 in its entirety is CASSLFDGTPDTYTF.